This TCR beta chain was sequenced in a study of identical twins. Study-wide results and caveats: Out-of-frame sharing of TCR alpha in monozygotic twins was underestimated by models.

All donors were healthy Caucasians. TCRdb itself ran the 5' RACE reads through MiXCR, one entry per CDR3 protein. The repertoire consists of approximately 220,000 distinct CDR3 sequences, with 6.5% to 8.5% occurring once and the leading ten covering 1.9%. The CDR3 is 17 residues long. The germline V gene encodes CDR1 SGHVS and CDR2 FQNEAQ. After removal of 0 bases from V and 2 bases from J, the junction contained 5 bases not matched to a gene. Comment on this clonotype: Its specificity is unknown.

In addition, the sample was reused for a study of yellow fever vaccine responses in identical twins.

Specimen: memory (CD45RO+) T cells sorted from blood. The chain combines TRBV7-8 with TRBJ2-3; 10 bases align to TRBD2. This TCR came from a woman aged 18 to 35 in good health. CDR3 nucleotide sequence: TGTGCCAGCAGCTTAGCCCCAGCGGGGGGGATCACAGATACGCAGTATTTT. Protein sequence: CASSLAPAGGITDTQYF.